This T cell receptor (beta chain) was recovered during a study of cytomegalovirus exposure and HLA in healthy donors. Whole-study results and caveats: Sequencing likely caused a cluster of highly shared sequence variants.

The germline gives CDR1 SQVTM, CDR2 ANQGSEA. The CDR3 is 13 amino acids. Losses at the gene ends were 4 bases for V and 7 bases for J; bases not matched to a gene: 9. Concerning this clone: Its specificity is not known.

Use of 60 Vbeta and 13 Jbeta primers characterized the PCR. The assay was immunoSEQ multiplex PCR, and TCRdb's table has in-frame clones only and misses some. In the table there are under 100,000 clones, 78% of which are singletons. This TCR came from a man younger than 35 in good health and CMV-seropositive. Sequencing was performed on PBMCs. The rearrangement uses TRBV29-1 and TRBJ2-7, with TRBD2 matching 8 bases. CDR3 amino acids: CSVVPGLDYEQYF. The DNA of the CDR3 is TGCAGCGTTGTGCCGGGACTAGACTATGAGCAGTACTTC.